This is a list of T cell receptor beta chains from one sample in a study of cytomegalovirus exposure and HLA in healthy donors. The data were produced by immunoSEQ multiplex PCR, yet TCRdb's version contains in-frame clones alone and is incomplete. The sample shows around 160,000 clones, approximately 85% of them seen only once. Sample: PBMCs. These receptors all come from a man aged 18 to 29 in good health and CMV-seropositive. Each CDR3 is given with its conserved first and last residue. The order of the fields is J gene, D gene, clone size, V gene, CDR3 protein, CDR3 DNA. D genes are given only for firm matches. Not every row has a clone size; where given, it reads once, few, many or a size class.

j_gene: TRBJ2-7
d_gene: NA
abundance: NA
v_gene: TRBV2
CDR3aa: CASSETAGGWQYF
CDR3nt: TGTGCCAGCAGTGAAACCGCGGGCGGGTGGCAGTACTTC

j_gene: TRBJ2-7
d_gene: TRBD1
abundance: NA
v_gene: TRBV6-1
CDR3aa: CASRRTGANEQYF
CDR3nt: TGTGCCAGCAGGCGGACAGGGGCCAACGAGCAGTACTTC

j_gene: TRBJ2-1
d_gene: TRBD2
abundance: once
v_gene: TRBV27
CDR3aa: CASSTPAGGYNEQFF
CDR3nt: TGTGCCAGCTCGACCCCAGCGGGGGGATACAATGAGCAGTTCTTC

j_gene: TRBJ1-5
d_gene: NA
abundance: NA
v_gene: TRBV7-8
CDR3aa: CASSLATQGPNQPQHF
CDR3nt: TGTGCCAGCAGCTTAGCGACTCAGGGCCCCAATCAGCCCCAGCATTTT

j_gene: TRBJ1-1
d_gene: NA
abundance: NA
v_gene: TRBV30
CDR3aa: CAWKGVNTEAFF
CDR3nt: TGTGCCTGGAAGGGGGTGAACACTGAAGCTTTCTTT

j_gene: TRBJ2-1
d_gene: TRBD2
abundance: NA
v_gene: TRBV27
CDR3aa: CASSRVKLAGDNEQFF
CDR3nt: TGTGCCAGCAGTAGAGTTAAACTAGCGGGGGACAATGAGCAGTTCTTC

j_gene: TRBJ1-6
d_gene: NA
abundance: NA
v_gene: TRBV6-1
CDR3aa: CASRRGGADSPLHF
CDR3nt: TGTGCCAGCAGACGGGGGGGGGCGGATTCACCCCTCCACTTT

j_gene: TRBJ1-4
d_gene: NA
abundance: few
v_gene: TRBV5-1
CDR3aa: CASSLSGTNEKLFF
CDR3nt: TGCGCCAGCAGTTTGAGCGGAACTAATGAAAAACTGTTTTTT

j_gene: TRBJ2-7
d_gene: TRBD1
abundance: NA
v_gene: TRBV7-2
CDR3aa: CASRLGQGIAYEQYF
CDR3nt: TGTGCCAGCAGATTAGGACAGGGGATCGCCTACGAGCAGTACTTC

j_gene: TRBJ2-5
d_gene: TRBD2
abundance: NA
v_gene: TRBV27
CDR3aa: CASSLNAGGHETQYF
CDR3nt: TGTGCCAGCAGTTTAAACGCGGGGGGTCACGAGACCCAGTACTTC

j_gene: TRBJ2-5
d_gene: TRBD1
abundance: NA
v_gene: TRBV7-9
CDR3aa: CASSVTGGTKETQYF
CDR3nt: TGTGCCAGCAGCGTGACAGGGGGCACGAAGGAGACCCAGTACTTC

j_gene: TRBJ1-2
d_gene: TRBD1
abundance: NA
v_gene: TRBV27
CDR3aa: CASSDGTGEGLKYGYTF
CDR3nt: TGTGCCAGCAGTGACGGGACAGGGGAAGGTCTAAAGTATGGCTACACCTTC

j_gene: TRBJ2-3
d_gene: TRBD1
abundance: NA
v_gene: TRBV6-5
CDR3aa: CASSPRQGTTDTQYF
CDR3nt: TGTGCCAGCAGTCCCCGACAGGGGACCACAGATACGCAGTATTTT

j_gene: TRBJ1-1
d_gene: NA
abundance: NA
v_gene: TRBV19
CDR3aa: CASSIDAGNTEAFF
CDR3nt: TGTGCCAGTAGTATAGACGCCGGGAACACTGAAGCTTTCTTT

j_gene: TRBJ1-5
d_gene: TRBD1
abundance: NA
v_gene: TRBV19
CDR3aa: CASSSLDRGGDQPQHF
CDR3nt: TGTGCCAGTAGTTCCCTTGACAGGGGAGGCGATCAGCCCCAGCATTTT

j_gene: TRBJ1-2
d_gene: NA
abundance: NA
v_gene: TRBV7-9
CDR3aa: CASSFSGNYGYTF
CDR3nt: TGTGCCAGCAGCTTCTCAGGGAACTATGGCTACACCTTC

j_gene: TRBJ2-3
d_gene: NA
abundance: NA
v_gene: TRBV5-1
CDR3aa: CASSLAGGPGDTQYF
CDR3nt: TGCGCCAGCAGCTTGGCGGGGGGCCCGGGGGATACGCAGTATTTT

j_gene: TRBJ2-1
d_gene: TRBD2
abundance: once
v_gene: TRBV7-2
CDR3aa: CASSSSGGAWDEQFF
CDR3nt: TGTGCCAGCAGCTCTAGCGGGGGGGCTTGGGATGAGCAGTTCTTC

j_gene: TRBJ1-5
d_gene: NA
abundance: NA
v_gene: TRBV5-4
CDR3aa: CASSESPGDSNQPQHF
CDR3nt: TGTGCCAGCAGCGAGTCACCAGGGGATAGCAATCAGCCCCAGCATTTT

j_gene: TRBJ1-1
d_gene: NA
abundance: few
v_gene: TRBV7-9
CDR3aa: CASSLRGYTEAFF
CDR3nt: TGTGCCAGCAGCTTACGGGGATACACTGAAGCTTTCTTT

j_gene: TRBJ1-1
d_gene: NA
abundance: NA
v_gene: TRBV11-2
CDR3aa: CASSLTVNTEAFF
CDR3nt: TGTGCCAGCAGCTTAACAGTGAACACTGAAGCTTTCTTT

j_gene: TRBJ2-5
d_gene: TRBD1
abundance: NA
v_gene: TRBV30
CDR3aa: CAWRLTGAGEETQYF
CDR3nt: TGTGCCTGGAGATTGACAGGGGCCGGTGAAGAGACCCAGTACTTC

j_gene: TRBJ1-1
d_gene: NA
abundance: NA
v_gene: TRBV19
CDR3aa: CASSIAGVWVNTEAFF
CDR3nt: TGTGCCAGTAGTATAGCGGGGGTCTGGGTGAACACTGAAGCTTTCTTT

j_gene: TRBJ2-3
d_gene: TRBD1
abundance: NA
v_gene: TRBV5-8
CDR3aa: CASSLRGHIGDTQYF
CDR3nt: TGTGCCAGCAGTCTCAGGGGGCACATTGGAGATACGCAGTATTTT

j_gene: TRBJ1-1
d_gene: NA
abundance: NA
v_gene: TRBV18
CDR3aa: CASSQAPAGTEAFF
CDR3nt: TGTGCCAGCTCCCAGGCCCCGGCGGGCACTGAAGCTTTCTTT

j_gene: TRBJ1-1
d_gene: TRBD1
abundance: few
v_gene: TRBV18
CDR3aa: CASSSDRVGTEAFF
CDR3nt: TGTGCCAGCTCATCGGACAGGGTAGGCACTGAAGCTTTCTTT

j_gene: TRBJ1-1
d_gene: NA
abundance: NA
v_gene: TRBV19
CDR3aa: CASSIQDLSEAFF
CDR3nt: TGTGCCAGTAGTATTCAGGACTTGTCTGAAGCTTTCTTT

j_gene: TRBJ2-5
d_gene: TRBD2
abundance: few
v_gene: TRBV7-2
CDR3aa: CASSLASSSGGAETQYF
CDR3nt: TGTGCCAGCAGCTTAGCCTCTTCTAGCGGGGGGGCCGAGACCCAGTACTTC

j_gene: TRBJ2-1
d_gene: NA
abundance: NA
v_gene: TRBV7-9
CDR3aa: CASSRDGAGIDEQFF
CDR3nt: TGTGCCAGCAGCCGGGACGGGGCGGGGATCGATGAGCAGTTCTTC

j_gene: TRBJ2-7
d_gene: NA
abundance: NA
v_gene: TRBV7-2
CDR3aa: CASSLANTKADSRGGYEQYF
CDR3nt: TGTGCCAGCAGCTTAGCCAATACCAAAGCGGACAGCCGCGGGGGCTACGAGCAGTACTTC

j_gene: TRBJ2-2
d_gene: TRBD2
abundance: NA
v_gene: TRBV7-6
CDR3aa: CASRSSGANTGELFF
CDR3nt: TGTGCCAGCAGGTCTAGCGGGGCAAACACCGGGGAGCTGTTTTTT

j_gene: TRBJ2-1
d_gene: TRBD2
abundance: NA
v_gene: TRBV30
CDR3aa: CAWLPRQGLAGGPAYNEQFF
CDR3nt: TGTGCCTGGCTTCCAAGACAAGGACTAGCGGGGGGGCCTGCGTACAATGAGCAGTTCTTC

j_gene: TRBJ1-3
d_gene: NA
abundance: NA
v_gene: TRBV11-2
CDR3aa: CASSFSSGPSGNTIYF
CDR3nt: TGTGCCAGCAGCTTCTCGTCAGGGCCCTCTGGAAACACCATATATTTT

j_gene: TRBJ2-1
d_gene: TRBD2
abundance: NA
v_gene: TRBV6-5
CDR3aa: CASSYAGGGSYNEQFF
CDR3nt: TGTGCCAGCAGTTACGCCGGGGGGGGCTCCTACAATGAGCAGTTCTTC

j_gene: TRBJ1-2
d_gene: NA
abundance: NA
v_gene: TRBV14
CDR3aa: CASSPGFHYGYTF
CDR3nt: TGTGCCAGCAGCCCGGGGTTCCACTATGGCTACACCTTC

j_gene: TRBJ2-3
d_gene: NA
abundance: few
v_gene: TRBV4-1
CDR3aa: CASSQEGRSGDTQYF
CDR3nt: TGCGCCAGCAGCCAAGAGGGGCGATCTGGTGATACGCAGTATTTT

j_gene: TRBJ2-7
d_gene: NA
abundance: NA
v_gene: TRBV6-1
CDR3aa: CASSEGGTEYEQYF
CDR3nt: TGTGCCAGCAGTGAAGGCGGGACAGAATACGAGCAGTACTTC

j_gene: TRBJ2-4
d_gene: TRBD1
abundance: NA
v_gene: TRBV6-1
CDR3aa: CASLLPGQGSNIQYF
CDR3nt: TGTGCCAGCCTCTTACCGGGACAGGGGAGCAACATTCAGTACTTC

j_gene: TRBJ2-4
d_gene: TRBD2
abundance: NA
v_gene: TRBV7-2
CDR3aa: CASSSSGIAKNIQYF
CDR3nt: TGTGCCAGCAGCTCGAGCGGGATAGCCAAAAACATTCAGTACTTC